Below, 16 T cell receptor beta chains from the same sample are listed, as sequenced in a study of neoadjuvant nivolumab and ipilimumab in lung cancer. The repertoire was sequenced with immunoSEQ multiplex PCR; TCRdb's copy has only in-frame clones and lacks some. The table includes 25,000 to 30,000 clones, 82% detected once. The sample here was tumor tissue, taken after neoadjuvant nivolumab, alone or with ipilimumab, at or shortly before surgery. The receptors come from an adult with non-small cell lung cancer.

The chain employs TRBV30 and TRBJ2-5, with no clear D. CDR3 length: 13 amino acids. Germline V gene sequence: CDR1 GTSNPN, CDR2 SVGIG (reference sequence). The V and J ends lost 5 bases and 1 base respectively, with 11 bases between them. The CDR3 nucleotides read TGTGCCTGGGTTGCCGGGCCCCAAGAGACCCAGTACTTC. Amino acids: CAWVAGPQETQYF.

This clone came up a few times. The rearrangement links TRBV30 to TRBJ2-3; 9 bases fit TRBD2. The CDR3 runs 16 residues. V lost 0 bases, J lost 8 bases, and 12 bases stayed unmatched. CDR1 and CDR2 (germline): GTSNPN, SVGIG (reference sequence). Here the CDR3 reads CAWSVRSGGNSGTQYF. CDR3 bases: TGTGCCTGGAGTGTACGTAGCGGGGGCAATTCGGGTACGCAGTATTTT. The variable domain in full, completed from reference TRBV30 and TRBJ2-3, reads SQTIHQWPATLVQPVGSPLSLECTVEGTSNPNLYWYRQAAGRGLQLLFYSVGIGQISSEVPQNLSASRPQDRQFILSSKKLLLSDSGFYLCAWSVRSGGNSGTQYFGPGTRLTVL.

For the CDR3, the DNA is TGTGCCAGCAGCTTAGGTCATGGGTTAGCGGGAGGCCAGCCAGATACGCAGTATTTT. Translation: CASSLGHGLAGGQPDTQYF. The chain uses TRBV7-6 and TRBJ2-3, with TRBD2 matching 10 bases. The CDR3 is made up of 19 amino acids. CDR1 is SGHVS, CDR2 FNYEAQ, per germline. V dropped 1 base and J dropped 4; count of bases not matched to a gene: 14.

The gene calls are TRBV6-1 and TRBJ2-2; no reliable D call. Germline CDR1 MNHNS, CDR2 SASEGT. The CDR3 has 13 residues. Trimming took 7 bases from V and 2 from J, leaving 8 bases between them. CDR3 residues: CASINRNTGELFF. CDR3 in DNA: TGTGCCAGCATTAACAGAAACACCGGGGAGCTGTTTTTT.

This CDR3 reads CASSGELDTQYF. The CDR3 nucleotides are TGTGCCAGCAGCGGAGAGTTGGATACGCAGTATTTT. The chain couples TRBV11-2 to TRBJ2-3; D unclear. Trimming removed 5 bases from V and 6 bases from J, with 9 bases in between. Germline CDR1 is SGHAT and CDR2 is FQNNGV. The CDR3 totals 12 residues.

This chain connects TRBV6-6 to TRBJ2-2, with 10 bases that match TRBD2. In germline, CDR1 is MNHNY, CDR2 SVGAGI (reference sequence). The CDR3 runs to 16 residues. With 7 bases clipped from V and 1 base from J, the junction kept 6 bases outside the gene matches. The CDR3 region has the DNA TGTGCCAGCATAAAGCGGGAGGGCCAGAACACCGGGGAGCTGTTTTTT. Amino acid sequence: CASIKREGQNTGELFF.

The chain couples TRBV7-8 to TRBJ1-1; no firm D call. Germline values: CDR1 SGHVS, CDR2 FQNEAQ. The CDR3 spans 14 residues. V gave up 1 base and J gave up 1 base, with 7 bases separating them. Here the CDR3 reads CASSLGTANTEAFF. The CDR3 nucleotides read TGTGCCAGCAGCTTAGGAACAGCGAACACTGAAGCTTTCTTT.

The chain combines TRBV30 with TRBJ1-2; D gene ambiguous. Trimming stripped 2 bases from V and 8 bases from J, with 18 bases between. Germline values: CDR1 GTSNPN, CDR2 SVGIG (reference sequence). This CDR3 is built from 14 residues. This CDR3 is CAWSRTAISLGYTF. The CDR3 DNA follows: TGTGCCTGGAGTCGGACCGCGATAAGTTTGGGCTACACCTTC.

The rearrangement links TRBV11-3 to TRBJ1-1, with 7 bases that match TRBD1. This CDR3 is built from 15 residues. Germline V gives CDR1 SGHNT, CDR2 YENEEA. V trimming: 4 bases; J trimming: 1 base; junction bases outside the gene matches: 6. CDR3 coding DNA: TGTGCCAGCAGCTCGACAGGGCAGGGGAACACTGAAGCTTTCTTT. It specifies CASSSTGQGNTEAFF.

The chain joins TRBV7-9 to TRBJ2-1; D not resolved. Germline lookup yields CDR1 SEHNR and CDR2 FQNEAQ (reference sequence). V was cut by 1 base and J by 7 bases, with 8 bases left in between. This CDR3 spans 13 amino acids. The CDR3 loop reads CASSLGVMNEQFF. CDR3 coding DNA: TGTGCCAGCAGCTTAGGTGTGATGAATGAGCAGTTCTTC.

The chain has TRBV10-2 and TRBJ1-1; no clear D gene. V lost 2 bases and J 2 bases, leaving 0 bases between the germline ends. CDR3 length equals 11 residues. In germline, CDR1 is WSHSY, CDR2 SAAADI. CDR3 bases: TGCGCCAGCAGTGAGAACACTGAAGCTTTCTTT. This codes for CASSENTEAFF.

The V gene is TRBV11-2, the J gene TRBJ2-3; TRBD2 agrees at 7 bases. From germline, CDR1 is SGHAT and CDR2 FQNNGV. J lost 7 bases, V lost 1 base, and 11 bases had no gene match. This CDR3 is built from 16 residues. The CDR3, as DNA: TGTGCCAGCAGCTTAGGTCTCGTGCGGGAGTGGAATACGCAGTATTTT. Its protein is CASSLGLVREWNTQYF.

This chain links TRBV5-1 with TRBJ2-2, with 8 bases matching TRBD1. In germline, CDR1 is SGHRS, CDR2 YFSETQ. The V gene end was trimmed by 8 bases and the J gene end by 2 bases; junction bases not matched to a gene: 8. The CDR3 is 15 residues long. The chain's CDR3 is CASTQGAANTGELFF. The CDR3 DNA reads TGCGCCAGTACCCAGGGGGCTGCTAACACCGGGGAGCTGTTTTTT.

The CDR3 region has the DNA TGTGCCAGCAGTTTCAGCCAGGGGTCCGGCTACACCTTC. Translating it yields CASSFSQGSGYTF. V usage is TRBV27 and J usage is TRBJ1-2; tentative D call: TRBD1 (6 bases). This CDR3 has 13 residues. Trimming shortened V by 3 bases and J by 8 bases, and 13 bases separated the two germline ends. Germline CDR1 MNHEY, CDR2 SMNVEV (reference sequence).

The chain joins TRBV7-2 to TRBJ1-2; the match to TRBD1 covers 12 bases. The junction had 9 bases not matched to a gene; V was cut back by 5 bases and J by 5 bases. The CDR3 extends over 16 amino acids. In germline, CDR1 is SGHTA, CDR2 FQGNSA. The CDR3 nucleotides read TGTGCCAGCAGCACAGGGACAGGGGGCGCTGGGTATGGCTACACCTTC. Translated, it gives CASSTGTGGAGYGYTF.

The V gene is TRBV18, the J gene TRBJ2-5; 7 nucleotides align to TRBD2. The CDR3 covers 14 residues. Per germline, CDR1 KGHSH and CDR2 LQKENI. The V segment lost 8 bases and the J segment 2 bases; nucleotides outside the gene matches: 8. The CDR3 coding sequence is TGTGCCAGCGCCGAACTAGCGTCGCAAGAGACCCAGTACTTC. It specifies CASAELASQETQYF.